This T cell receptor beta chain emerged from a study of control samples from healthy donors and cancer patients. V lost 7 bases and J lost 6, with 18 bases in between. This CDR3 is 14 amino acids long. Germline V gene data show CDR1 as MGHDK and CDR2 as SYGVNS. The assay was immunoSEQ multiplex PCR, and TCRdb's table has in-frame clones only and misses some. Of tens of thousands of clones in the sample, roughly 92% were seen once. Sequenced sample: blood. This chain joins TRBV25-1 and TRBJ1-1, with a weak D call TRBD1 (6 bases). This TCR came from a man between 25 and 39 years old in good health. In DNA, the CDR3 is TGTGCCAGCATGGGACATACGAACGTCCCTGAAGCTTTCTTT. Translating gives CASMGHTNVPEAFF.